In its sample, the clone carrying this T cell receptor (beta chain) was seen a few times. Its antigen is unknown. CDR1 SGHRS and CDR2 YFSETQ come from the germline V gene. With 5 bases removed from V and 1 base from J, the gap between germline ends came to 9 bases. This CDR3 comprises 13 residues. This specimen comes from a study of T-cell memory formation after mild COVID-19. Study results and caveats: Balance between CD4 and CD8 was seen in clones contracting day 15 to 85, and a CD4+ lean was seen in later expanders. Several responding clones turned up in pre-infection memory, indicating that cross-reactive memory may have taken part.

TCRdb analysed the 5' RACE reads with MiXCR anew, one entry per CDR3 protein. The sample lists 500,000 to 550,000 distinct CDR3 sequences; roughly 22% were seen once. This chain uses TRBV5-1 with TRBJ1-2, with D hard to call. Sequencing input: PBMCs or a T cell subset sorted from them (not recorded which). The source of this sequence is an adult woman who had mild COVID-19 (a few samples of this study predate the infection). Cell type and time point are not known. The CDR3: CASRDESNYGYTF. CDR3 sequence (DNA): TGCGCCAGCAGGGACGAAAGTAACTATGGCTACACCTTC. The full variable domain, in which reference TRBV5-1 and TRBJ1-2 provide the parts outside the CDR3, is KAGVTQTPRYLIKTRGQQVTLSCSPISGHRSVSWYQQTPGQGLQFLFEYFSETQRNKGNFPGRFSGRQFSNSRSEMNVSTLELGDSALYLCASRDESNYGYTFGSGTRLTVV.